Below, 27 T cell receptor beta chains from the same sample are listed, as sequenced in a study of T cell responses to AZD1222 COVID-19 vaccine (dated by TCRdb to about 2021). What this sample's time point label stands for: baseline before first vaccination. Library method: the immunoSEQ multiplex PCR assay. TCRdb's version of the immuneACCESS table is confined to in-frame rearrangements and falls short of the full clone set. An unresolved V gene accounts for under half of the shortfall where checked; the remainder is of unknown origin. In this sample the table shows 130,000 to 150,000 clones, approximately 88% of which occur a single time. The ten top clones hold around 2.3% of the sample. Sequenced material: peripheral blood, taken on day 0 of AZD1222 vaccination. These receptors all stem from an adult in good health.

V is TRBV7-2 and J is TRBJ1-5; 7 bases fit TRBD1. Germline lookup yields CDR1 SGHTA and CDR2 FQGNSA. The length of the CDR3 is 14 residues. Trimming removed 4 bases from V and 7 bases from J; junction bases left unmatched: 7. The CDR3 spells CASSSQGGGQPQHF. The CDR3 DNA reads TGTGCCAGCAGCTCCCAGGGGGGGGGCCAGCCCCAGCATTTT. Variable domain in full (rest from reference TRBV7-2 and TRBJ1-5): GAGVSQSPSNKVTEKGKDVELRCDPISGHTALYWYRQSLGQGLEFLIYFQGNSAPDKSGLPSDRFSAERTGGSVSTLTIQRTQQEDSAVYLCASSSQGGGQPQHFGDGTRLSIL.

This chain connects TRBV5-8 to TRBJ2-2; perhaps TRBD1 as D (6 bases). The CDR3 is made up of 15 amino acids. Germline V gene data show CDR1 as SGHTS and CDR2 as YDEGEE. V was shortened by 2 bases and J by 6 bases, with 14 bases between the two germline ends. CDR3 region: CASSLGQSRPGELFF. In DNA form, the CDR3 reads TGTGCCAGCAGCTTAGGACAGTCCCGCCCCGGGGAGCTGTTTTTT.

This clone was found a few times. The CDR3 DNA reads as TGTGCCAGCAGCCCCCGGTTGGCTGCCTATGGCTACACCTTC. It translates to CASSPRLAAYGYTF. The chain carries TRBV5-4 and TRBJ1-2, with D hard to call. Germline CDR1 and CDR2: SGHNT and YYREEE (reference sequence). The length of the CDR3 is 14 residues. The V and J ends lost 4 bases and 4 bases respectively, with 14 bases between them. Full variable domain (outside the CDR3, taken from reference TRBV5-4 and TRBJ1-2): ETGVTQSPTHLIKTRGQQVTLRCSSQSGHNTVSWYQQALGQGPQFIFQYYREEENGRGNFPPRFSGLQFPNYSSELNVNALELDDSALYLCASSPRLAAYGYTFGSGTRLTVV.

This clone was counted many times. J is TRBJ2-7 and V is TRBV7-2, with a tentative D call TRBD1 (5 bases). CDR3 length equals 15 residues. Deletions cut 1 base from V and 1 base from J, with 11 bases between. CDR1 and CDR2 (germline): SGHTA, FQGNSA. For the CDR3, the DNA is TGTGCCAGCAGCTTAGAGACAGCAGTTTCCTACGAGCAGTACTTC. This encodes CASSLETAVSYEQYF.

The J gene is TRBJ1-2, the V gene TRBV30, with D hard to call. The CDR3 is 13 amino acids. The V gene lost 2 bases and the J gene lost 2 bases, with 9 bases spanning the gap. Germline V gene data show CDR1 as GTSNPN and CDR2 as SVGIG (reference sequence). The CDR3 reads CAWSPSKNYGYTF. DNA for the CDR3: TGTGCCTGGAGTCCCAGCAAAAACTATGGCTACACCTTC.

The DNA for the CDR3 is TGCGCCAGCAGCTTGGGAGGCTCAGGGGACCAAGCTTTCTTT. Protein product: CASSLGGSGDQAFF. The chain employs TRBV5-1 and TRBJ1-1; tentative D call: TRBD1 (6 bases). Per the germline V gene, CDR1 is SGHRS and CDR2 is YFSETQ. The V end lost 0 bases, the J end lost 9 bases, and 15 bases lay between the germline ends. The CDR3 is made up of 14 amino acids.

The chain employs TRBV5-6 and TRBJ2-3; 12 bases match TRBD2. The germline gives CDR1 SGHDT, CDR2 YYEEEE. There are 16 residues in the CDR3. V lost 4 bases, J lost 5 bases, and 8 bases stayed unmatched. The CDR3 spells CASSALTSGRIDTQYF. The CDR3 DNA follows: TGTGCCAGCAGCGCCCTGACTAGCGGGAGAATAGATACGCAGTATTTT.

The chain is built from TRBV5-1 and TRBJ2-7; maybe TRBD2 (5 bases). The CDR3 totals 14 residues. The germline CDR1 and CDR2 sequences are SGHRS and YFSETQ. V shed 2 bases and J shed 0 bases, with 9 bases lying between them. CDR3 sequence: CASSFVGSSYEQYF. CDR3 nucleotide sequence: TGCGCCAGCAGCTTTGTAGGGAGCTCCTACGAGCAGTACTTC.

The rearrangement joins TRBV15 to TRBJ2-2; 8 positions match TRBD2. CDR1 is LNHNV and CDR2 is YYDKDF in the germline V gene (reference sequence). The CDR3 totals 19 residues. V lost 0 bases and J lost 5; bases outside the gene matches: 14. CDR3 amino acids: CATSRDSPGLGGLTGELFF. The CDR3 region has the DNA TGTGCCACCAGCAGAGATTCGCCGGGACTAGGGGGATTAACCGGGGAGCTGTTTTTT. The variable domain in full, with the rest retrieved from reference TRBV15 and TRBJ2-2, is DAMVIQNPRYQVTQFGKPVTLSCSQTLNHNVMYWYQQKSSQAPKLLFHYYDKDFNNEADTPDNFQSRRPNTSFCFLDIRSPGLGDTAMYLCATSRDSPGLGGLTGELFFGEGSRLTVL.

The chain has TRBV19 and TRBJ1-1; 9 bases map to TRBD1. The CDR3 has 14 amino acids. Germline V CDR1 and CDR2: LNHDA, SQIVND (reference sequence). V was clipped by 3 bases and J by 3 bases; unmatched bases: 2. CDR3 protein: CASSIWDRDTEAFF. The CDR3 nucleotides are TGTGCCAGTAGTATCTGGGACAGGGACACTGAAGCTTTCTTT.

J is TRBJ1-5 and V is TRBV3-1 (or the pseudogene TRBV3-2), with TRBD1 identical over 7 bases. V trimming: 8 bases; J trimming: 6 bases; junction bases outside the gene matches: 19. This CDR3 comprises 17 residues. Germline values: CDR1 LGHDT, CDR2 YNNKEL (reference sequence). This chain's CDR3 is CASDRDSSLHYTQPQHF. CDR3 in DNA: TGTGCCAGCGATAGGGACAGTTCTCTTCATTATACTCAGCCCCAGCATTTT.

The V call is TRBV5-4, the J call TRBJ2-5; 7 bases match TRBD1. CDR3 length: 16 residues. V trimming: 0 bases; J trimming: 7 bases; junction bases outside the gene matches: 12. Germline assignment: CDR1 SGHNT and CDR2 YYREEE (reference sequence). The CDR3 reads CASSLAPRTGQGTQYF. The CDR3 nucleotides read TGTGCCAGCAGCTTGGCCCCCCGGACAGGCCAGGGGACCCAGTACTTC.

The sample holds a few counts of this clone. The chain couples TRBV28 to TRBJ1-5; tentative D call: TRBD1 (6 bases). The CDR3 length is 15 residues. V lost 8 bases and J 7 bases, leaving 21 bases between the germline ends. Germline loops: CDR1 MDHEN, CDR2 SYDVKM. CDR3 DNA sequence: TGTGCCAGCCACTTCTCAGCAGGGGAAGGCCAGCCCCAGCATTTT. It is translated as CASHFSAGEGQPQHF.

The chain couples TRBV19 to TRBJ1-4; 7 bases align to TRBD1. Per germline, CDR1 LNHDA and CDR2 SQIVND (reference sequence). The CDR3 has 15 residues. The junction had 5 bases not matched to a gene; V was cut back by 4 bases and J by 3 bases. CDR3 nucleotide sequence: TGTGCCAGTAGTACCGGGACAGTATCTAATGAAAAACTGTTTTTT. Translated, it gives CASSTGTVSNEKLFF.

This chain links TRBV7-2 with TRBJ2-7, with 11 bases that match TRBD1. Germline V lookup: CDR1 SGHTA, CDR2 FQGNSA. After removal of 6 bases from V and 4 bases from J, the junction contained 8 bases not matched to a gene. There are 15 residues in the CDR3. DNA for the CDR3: TGTGCCAGCAGGAGGGACAGGGGGTTTGGGTACGAGCAGTACTTC. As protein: CASRRDRGFGYEQYF.

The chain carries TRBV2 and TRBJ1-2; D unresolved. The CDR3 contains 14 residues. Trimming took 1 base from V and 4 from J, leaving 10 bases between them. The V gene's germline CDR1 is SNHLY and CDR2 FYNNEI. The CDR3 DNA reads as TGTGCCAGCAGTGAAGTTTCCAGTCTCTATGGCTACACCTTC. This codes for CASSEVSSLYGYTF.

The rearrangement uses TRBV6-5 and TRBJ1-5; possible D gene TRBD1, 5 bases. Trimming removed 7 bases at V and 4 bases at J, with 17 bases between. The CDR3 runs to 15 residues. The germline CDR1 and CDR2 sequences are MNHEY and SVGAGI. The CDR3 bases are TGTGCCAGCAACCCCGAGGCAGGGTTTAATCAGCCCCAGCATTTT. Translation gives CASNPEAGFNQPQHF.

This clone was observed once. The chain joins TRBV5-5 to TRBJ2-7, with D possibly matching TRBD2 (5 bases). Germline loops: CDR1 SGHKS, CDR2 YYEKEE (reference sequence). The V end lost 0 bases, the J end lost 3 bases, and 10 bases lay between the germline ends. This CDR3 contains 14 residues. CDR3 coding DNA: TGTGCCAGCAGCTTGGTAGGGAGCAACTACGAGCAGTACTTC. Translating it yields CASSLVGSNYEQYF.

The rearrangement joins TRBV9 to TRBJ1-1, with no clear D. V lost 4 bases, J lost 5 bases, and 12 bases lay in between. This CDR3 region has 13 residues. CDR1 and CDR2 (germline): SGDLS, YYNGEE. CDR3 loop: CASSLGGRTEAFF. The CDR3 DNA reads TGTGCCAGCAGCCTAGGAGGTCGTACTGAAGCTTTCTTT.

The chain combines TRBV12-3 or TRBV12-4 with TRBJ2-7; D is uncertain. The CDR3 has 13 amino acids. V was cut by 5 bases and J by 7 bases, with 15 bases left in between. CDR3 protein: CASSISTATEQYF. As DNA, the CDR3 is TGTGCCAGCAGTATTTCGACGGCGACGGAGCAGTACTTC.

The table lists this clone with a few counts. The CDR3 reads CASSYTSGSYEQYF. The CDR3 nucleotides are TGTGCCAGCAGTTACACTAGCGGCTCCTACGAGCAGTACTTC. The chain has TRBV6-2 or TRBV6-3 and TRBJ2-7, with TRBD2 identical over 8 bases. V lost 2 bases to trimming and J lost 0 bases; unmatched junction nucleotides: 0. The germline gives CDR1 MNHEY, CDR2 SVGEGT. The length of the CDR3 is 14 residues.

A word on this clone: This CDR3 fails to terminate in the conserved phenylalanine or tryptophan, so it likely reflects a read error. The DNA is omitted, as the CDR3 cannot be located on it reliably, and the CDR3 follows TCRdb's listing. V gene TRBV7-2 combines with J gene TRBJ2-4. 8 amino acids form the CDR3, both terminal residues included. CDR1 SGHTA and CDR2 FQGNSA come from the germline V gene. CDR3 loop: CASSRLGL.

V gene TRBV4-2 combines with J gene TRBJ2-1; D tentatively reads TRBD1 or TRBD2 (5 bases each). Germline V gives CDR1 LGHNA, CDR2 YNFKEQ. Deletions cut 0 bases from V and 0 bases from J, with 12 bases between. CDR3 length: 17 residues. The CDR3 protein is CASSQDLTGTSYNEQFF. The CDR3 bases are TGTGCCAGCAGCCAAGATTTAACGGGGACCTCCTACAATGAGCAGTTCTTC.

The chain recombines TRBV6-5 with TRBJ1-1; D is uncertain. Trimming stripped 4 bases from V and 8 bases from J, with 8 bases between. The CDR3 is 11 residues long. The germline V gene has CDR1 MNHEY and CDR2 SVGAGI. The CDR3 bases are TGTGCCAGCAGTTTTTCTGAGGAAGCTTTCTTT. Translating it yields CASSFSEEAFF.

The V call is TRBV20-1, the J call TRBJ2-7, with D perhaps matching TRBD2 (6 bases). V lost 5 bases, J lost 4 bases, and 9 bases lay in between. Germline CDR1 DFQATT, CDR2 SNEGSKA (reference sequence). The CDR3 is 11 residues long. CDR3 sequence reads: CSAEEGYEQYF. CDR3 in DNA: TGCAGTGCTGAGGAGGGGTACGAGCAGTACTTC.

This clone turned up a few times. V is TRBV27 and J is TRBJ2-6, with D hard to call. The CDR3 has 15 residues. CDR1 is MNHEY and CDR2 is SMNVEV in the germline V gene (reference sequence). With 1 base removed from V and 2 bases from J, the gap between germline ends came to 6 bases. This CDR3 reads CASSLYGPGANVLTF. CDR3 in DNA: TGTGCCAGCAGTTTATACGGCCCTGGGGCCAACGTCCTGACTTTC.

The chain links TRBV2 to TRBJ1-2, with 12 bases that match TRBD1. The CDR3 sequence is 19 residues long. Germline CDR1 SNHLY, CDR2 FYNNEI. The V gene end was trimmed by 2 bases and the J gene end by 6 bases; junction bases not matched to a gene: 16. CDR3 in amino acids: CASSEIGWDRGRRNNGYTF. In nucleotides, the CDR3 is TGTGCCAGCAGTGAAATAGGATGGGACAGGGGGCGGAGGAATAATGGCTACACCTTC.